Following are 26 T cell receptor beta chains from one sample sequenced in a study of CXCR3-negative and CXCR3-positive naive CD8 T cells. 5' RACE that incorporated UMI labels was used to prepare the TRB cDNA libraries. After re-calling the 5' RACE reads, TCRdb lists one entry per CDR3 protein, DNA absent. This specimen shows over 70,000 distinct CDR3 sequences; the ten leading clones hold around 0.99%. Sequenced sample: naive CXCR3- CD8+ T cells from blood. The subset here: CD45RO-CCR7+CD27+CD95- naive CD8+ T cells lacking CXCR3 (TNR3-). The origin of the receptors is a human donor in good health. Some clones in this sample may be carry-over from other donors' samples.

The chain carries TRBV3-1 and TRBJ2-1. CDR1 is LGHDT and CDR2 is YNNKEL in the germline V gene (reference sequence). The CDR3 is made up of 13 amino acids. This CDR3 is CASSPGSSNEQFF.

This chain uses TRBV27 with TRBJ2-2. The germline gives CDR1 MNHEY, CDR2 SMNVEV (reference sequence). CDR3 length: 13 amino acids. The CDR3 loop reads CASSLRITGELFF.

V usage is TRBV9 and J usage is TRBJ2-3. The CDR3 totals 17 residues. Germline V gives CDR1 SGDLS, CDR2 YYNGEE. This CDR3 reads CASSPDLVFLGSDTQYF.

The V and J genes are TRBV6-5 and TRBJ2-5; the TCRdb D gene call, TRBD2, has no DNA to confirm it. Germline CDR1 reads MNHEY; CDR2 reads SVGAGI. The CDR3 extends over 17 amino acids. CDR3 amino acids: CASSYLGLAGGPETQYF.

The chain recombines TRBV13 with TRBJ2-7; TCRdb's D gene call, TRBD1, goes unchecked for lack of DNA. The V gene's germline CDR1 is PRHDT and CDR2 FYEKMQ (reference sequence). This CDR3 has 16 residues. CDR3 in amino acids: CASSSQTGIHGGEQYF.

The chain recombines TRBV5-6 with TRBJ1-2; there is no DNA to check the TCRdb D call of TRBD1. The CDR3 runs 13 residues. In germline, CDR1 is SGHDT, CDR2 YYEEEE. CDR3: CASSLVGGRGYTF.

The rearrangement uses TRBV5-4 and TRBJ2-3; without DNA, the TCRdb call of TRBD2 cannot be checked. Per the germline V gene, CDR1 is SGHNT and CDR2 is YYREEE (reference sequence). The CDR3 has 15 amino acids. The CDR3 reads CASSLVSGNTDTQYF.

This sequence joins TRBV28 and TRBJ2-1; the D call of TRBD2 rests on TCRdb alone, since no DNA is present to check it. The CDR3 consists of 15 residues. In germline, CDR1 is MDHEN, CDR2 SYDVKM. This chain's CDR3 is CASNNLAGGPGEQFF.

CDR3 loop: CSVLAGSYNEQFF. The genes are TRBV29-1 and TRBJ2-1; there is no DNA to check the TCRdb D call of TRBD2. The CDR3 has 13 residues. The germline gives CDR1 SQVTM, CDR2 ANQGSEA.

J is TRBJ1-5 and V is TRBV5-6; TCRdb's D gene call, TRBD1, goes unchecked for lack of DNA. This CDR3 comprises 14 residues. Looked up from germline, CDR1 is SGHDT and CDR2 is YYEEEE. The CDR3 region is CASSYGQGNQPQHF.

The genes are TRBV7-8 and TRBJ2-3; TCRdb lists TRBD1, though no DNA is available to test this call. CDR1 and CDR2 (germline): SGHVS, FQNEAQ. The CDR3 has 14 amino acids. The CDR3 is CASSPGQGTDTQYF.

This rearrangement joins TRBV15 to TRBJ1-1; no DNA is available, so the TRBD1 call from TCRdb remains unchecked. In germline, CDR1 is LNHNV, CDR2 YYDKDF (reference sequence). This CDR3 spans 14 amino acids. The CDR3 here is CATSRDGTNTEAFF.

The V gene is TRBV2, the J gene TRBJ1-1. CDR1 SNHLY and CDR2 FYNNEI come from the germline V gene. This CDR3 has 13 residues. CDR3: CASSAGRNTEAFF.

This sequence joins TRBV29-1 and TRBJ2-1; there is no DNA to check the TCRdb D call of TRBD1. CDR1 is SQVTM and CDR2 is ANQGSEA in the germline V gene. This CDR3 has 14 residues. CDR3 sequence: CSVETGGLYNEQFF.

V and J are TRBV6-2 or TRBV6-3 and TRBJ1-5; TCRdb picks TRBD1, but there is no DNA to check that call. Germline V gives CDR1 MNHEY, CDR2 SVGEGT. The CDR3 runs to 13 residues. Here the CDR3 reads CASSWGANQPQHF.

The chain joins TRBV7-3 to TRBJ2-1. The CDR3 has 16 amino acids. Germline assignment: CDR1 SGHTA and CDR2 FQGTGA. The CDR3 here is CASSLLGSLANNEQFF.

The chain has TRBV7-9 and TRBJ2-7. The CDR3 extends over 14 amino acids. Germline lookup yields CDR1 SEHNR and CDR2 FQNEAQ (reference sequence). This chain's CDR3 is CASSFVGLVYEQYF.

The chain recombines TRBV20-1 with TRBJ2-3; TCRdb proposes TRBD2, but this gene call is untestable without DNA. This CDR3 is built from 16 residues. Germline-derived CDR1 and CDR2 are DFQATT and SNEGSKA (reference sequence). This CDR3 reads CSAFPGLGRRADTQYF.

The CDR3 sequence: CASAGRDRDYNEQFF. The chain joins TRBV28 to TRBJ2-1; TCRdb proposes TRBD1, but this gene call is untestable without DNA. There are 15 residues in the CDR3. CDR1 and CDR2 from the germline V gene are MDHEN and SYDVKM. The full variable domain, in which reference TRBV28 and TRBJ2-1 provide the parts outside the CDR3, is DVKVTQSSRYLVKRTGEKVFLECVQDMDHENMFWYRQDPGLGLRLIYFSYDVKMKEKGDIPEGYSVSREKKERFSLILESASTNQTSMYLCASAGRDRDYNEQFFGPGTRLTVL.

The V and J genes are TRBV7-2 and TRBJ2-1; TCRdb outputs TRBD2, but without DNA this stays unchecked. The CDR3 is 16 residues long. Per germline, CDR1 SGHTA and CDR2 FQGNSA. The CDR3 here is CASSFPRGGSNGEQFF.

This sequence joins TRBV12-3 or TRBV12-4 and TRBJ1-1. The CDR3 is 12 amino acids. The CDR3 here is CASSSLGPWAFF.

The J gene is TRBJ2-2, the V gene TRBV29-1; TCRdb indicates TRBD2, and absent DNA this call remains unverified. In germline, CDR1 is SQVTM, CDR2 ANQGSEA. The CDR3 is 16 residues long. This CDR3 reads CSVDGGAGRDTGELFF.

The rearrangement links TRBV29-1 to TRBJ2-7; TCRdb's D gene call, TRBD2, goes unchecked for lack of DNA. This CDR3 has 12 amino acids. Germline CDR1 is SQVTM and CDR2 is ANQGSEA. This CDR3 reads CSVGLGRYEQYF.

The chain uses TRBV6-2 or TRBV6-3 and TRBJ2-5. This CDR3 comprises 13 residues. Germline V gene sequence: CDR1 MNHEY, CDR2 SVGEGT. The CDR3 reads CASIDWYQETQYF.

The chain employs TRBV30 and TRBJ1-2; TCRdb indicates TRBD1, and absent DNA this call remains unverified. The CDR3 extends over 11 amino acids. The V gene's germline CDR1 is GTSNPN and CDR2 SVGIG (reference sequence). The CDR3 loop reads CAWSVGDGYTF.

The chain links TRBV2 to TRBJ2-2; without DNA, the TCRdb call of TRBD2 cannot be checked. This CDR3 region has 15 residues. Germline CDR1 reads SNHLY; CDR2 reads FYNNEI. The CDR3 sequence is CASSERTSDTGELFF.